The 30 T cell receptor beta chains below all came from one sample that was sequenced in a study of T cells after posttransplantation cyclophosphamide listed by TCRdb under 2016. The library was prepared using the immunoSEQ multiplex PCR assay. TCRdb retrieved this table from immuneACCESS and kept in-frame rearrangements only. Not all clones are present; in checked studies, unresolved V genes account for under half, and no reason is known for the remainder. With 2,500 to 4,000 clones recorded, this sample contains no clone counted only once. The top ten hold roughly 28% of the sample. What this sample's treatment or condition label stands for: high-dose cyclophosphamide on days +3 and +4 as single-agent GVHD prophylaxis. PTCy patients received busulfan and fludarabine conditioning, a related or unrelated marrow graft, and cyclophosphamide on days +3 and +4. Material: PBMCs, obtained 84 days after allogeneic stem cell transplant with posttransplant cyclophosphamide. These receptors were taken from a female patient in her thirties or forties who received an allogeneic stem cell transplant from a related donor, was CMV-positive, and had no GVHD. The graft donor may be the source of some T cells after a transplant.

This clone was observed at least ten times. The chain joins TRBV6-2 or TRBV6-3 to TRBJ2-1; TRBD2 agrees at 15 bases. V lost 0 bases to trimming and J lost 8 bases; unmatched junction nucleotides: 2. CDR1 and CDR2 (germline): MNHEY, SVGEGT. The CDR3 loop spans 16 amino acids. In nucleotides, the CDR3 is TGTGCCAGCAGTTACTCGGGACTAGCGGGGGGCTATGAGCAGTTCTTC. Protein sequence: CASSYSGLAGGYEQFF.

There are many counts of this clone. The chain is built from TRBV27 and TRBJ2-1, with 8 bases that match TRBD1. V shed 4 bases, J shed 3 bases, and the junction held 2 bases outside the gene matches. This CDR3 has 14 amino acids. The V gene's germline CDR1 is MNHEY and CDR2 SMNVEV (reference sequence). The CDR3 DNA reads as TGTGCCAGCAGTTCCACAGGGGGCTACAATGAGCAGTTCTTC. It encodes CASSSTGGYNEQFF.

This clone occurred a few times. The chain combines TRBV11-2 with TRBJ2-5; no definite D call. Trimming removed 0 bases from V and 4 bases from J, with 6 bases in between. CDR3 size: 13 residues. Germline loops: CDR1 SGHAT, CDR2 FQNNGV. The DNA of the CDR3 is TGTGCCAGCAGCTTAGAGCGAAGAGAGACCCAGTACTTC. This sequence encodes CASSLERRETQYF.

This clone was found many times. V gene TRBV6-2 or TRBV6-3 combines with J gene TRBJ2-4; TRBD1 aligns across 7 bases. CDR3 length equals 17 residues. V lost 2 bases to trimming and J lost 1 base; unmatched junction nucleotides: 8. Germline V gene lookup returns CDR1 MNHEY and CDR2 SVGEGT. The DNA for the CDR3 is TGTGCCAGCAGTTACCTGGGGACAGTTGTTGCCAAAAACATTCAGTACTTC. Its translation: CASSYLGTVVAKNIQYF.

This clone was observed many times. DNA of the CDR3: TGTGCCAGCAGAAAGGACAGGGGGCCCCTATACAATGAGCAGTTCTTC. Translated: CASRKDRGPLYNEQFF. The rearrangement links TRBV12-3 or TRBV12-4 to TRBJ2-1; TRBD1 matches 11 bases. V was pared by 6 bases and J by 4 bases, with 8 bases of the junction left unmatched. The CDR3 is 16 residues long.

This clone was observed at least ten times. The rearrangement joins TRBV6-1 to TRBJ1-5; 9 bases fit TRBD1. Germline V CDR1 and CDR2: MNHNS, SASEGT. This CDR3 spans 15 amino acids. The junction had 10 bases not matched to a gene; V was cut back by 6 bases and J by 7 bases. The DNA of the CDR3 is TGTGCCAGCAGGGGGGGACAGGGTTTCGAACAGCCCCAGCATTTT. This gives the protein CASRGGQGFEQPQHF.

This clone was seen at least ten times. This chain connects TRBV9 to TRBJ2-3; 11 bases are a match to TRBD1. Germline V lookup: CDR1 SGDLS, CDR2 YYNGEE. The V segment lost 3 bases and the J segment 3 bases; nucleotides outside the gene matches: 9. CDR3 length: 17 residues. This CDR3 reads CASSDRDRGGKTDTQYF. As DNA, the CDR3 is TGTGCCAGCAGCGACCGGGACAGGGGGGGTAAGACAGATACGCAGTATTTT. The variable domain in full, with the rest retrieved from reference TRBV9 and TRBJ2-3, is DSGVTQTPKHLITATGQRVTLRCSPRSGDLSVYWYQQSLDQGLQFLIQYYNGEERAKGNILERFSAQQFPDLHSELNLSSLELGDSALYFCASSDRDRGGKTDTQYFGPGTRLTVL.

This clone showed up many times. V gene TRBV7-9 combines with J gene TRBJ2-1; TRBD2 matches at 12 bases. With V trimmed by 1 base and J by 4 bases, 5 bases remained unmatched. Germline loops: CDR1 SEHNR, CDR2 FQNEAQ (reference sequence). CDR3 length equals 17 residues. The CDR3, as DNA: TGTGCCAGCAGCTTAGGAGCTAGCGGGGGGGGGTACAATGAGCAGTTCTTC. It specifies CASSLGASGGGYNEQFF.

This clone was counted many times. The CDR3 DNA is TGTGCCAGCAGCTTCCCCGGGACAGGGGGCGGCGAGCAGTACTTC. Translating it yields CASSFPGTGGGEQYF. The chain is built from TRBV5-4 and TRBJ2-7; 12 nucleotides line up with TRBD1. Trimming cost V 2 bases and J 6 bases; bases outside gene matches: 6. Germline V gene data show CDR1 as SGHNT and CDR2 as YYREEE (reference sequence). The CDR3 is 15 amino acids.

This clone was observed many times. This chain uses TRBV24-1 with TRBJ2-5; D is ambiguous. The CDR3 consists of 12 residues. V lost 7 bases to trimming and J lost 5 bases, with 10 bases between them. Germline CDR1 is KGHDR and CDR2 is SFDVKD. This CDR3 is CATSPRQETQYF. CDR3 nucleotide sequence: TGTGCCACCAGCCCTCGCCAGGAGACCCAGTACTTC.

This clone was seen at least ten times. The chain combines TRBV5-4 with TRBJ2-5, with unresolved D. The CDR3 length is 14 residues. With 0 bases removed from V and 3 bases from J, the gap between germline ends came to 9 bases. Germline values: CDR1 SGHNT, CDR2 YYREEE (reference sequence). The CDR3 spells CASSLGLQEETQYF. In DNA, the CDR3 is TGTGCCAGCAGCTTGGGGTTACAAGAAGAGACCCAGTACTTC.

This clone was found many times. The rearrangement uses TRBV6-4 and TRBJ2-2, with a tentative D call TRBD1 (6 bases). CDR1 MRHNA and CDR2 SNTAGT come from the germline V gene. Trimming removed 4 bases at V and 6 bases at J, with 12 bases between. The CDR3 has 14 residues. CDR3 region: CASSAEQGPGELFF. The CDR3 nucleotides read TGTGCCAGCAGTGCGGAACAGGGTCCCGGGGAGCTGTTTTTT.

This clone was counted ten times or more. V gene TRBV5-1 combines with J gene TRBJ2-7; a weak D match, TRBD2 (6 bases). The CDR3 totals 11 residues. V lost 4 bases to trimming and J lost 7 bases, with 9 bases between them. CDR1 is SGHRS, CDR2 YFSETQ, per germline. CDR3 in DNA: TGCGCCAGCAGCGGAGGGCCTGAGCAGTACTTC. Translating it yields CASSGGPEQYF.

By share, this clone counts as medium-sized. This chain uses TRBV10-3 with TRBJ2-7; the D is unclear. The CDR3 length is 12 residues. Trimming removed 3 bases from V and 9 bases from J, with 12 bases in between. CDR1 and CDR2 (germline): ENHRY, SYGVKD. The CDR3 loop is CAISDGSTGQYF. The DNA of the CDR3 is TGTGCCATCAGTGATGGTTCGACGGGGCAGTACTTC.

By share of the sample, this clone is medium-sized. The chain employs TRBV10-3 and TRBJ1-2; D call uncertain. The CDR3 has 14 amino acids. V was trimmed by 3 bases and J by 3 bases, leaving 11 bases between them. CDR1 is ENHRY and CDR2 is SYGVKD in the germline V gene. CDR3 coding DNA: TGTGCCATCAGTGACAGATCTGCCGACTATGGCTACACCTTC. Its protein is CAISDRSADYGYTF.

A note on this clone: The same CDR3 is also encoded by other DNA sequences in this sample. The V call is TRBV27, the J call TRBJ1-6, with 7 bases fitting TRBD1. This CDR3 comprises 14 residues. Looked up from germline, CDR1 is MNHEY and CDR2 is SMNVEV (reference sequence). V trimming: 5 bases; J trimming: 7 bases; junction bases outside the gene matches: 5. CDR3 sequence reads: CASSPGQLNSPLHF. The DNA for the CDR3 is TGTGCCAGCAGTCCGGGACAGTTAAATTCACCCCTCCACTTT.

This clone has more than one count but fewer than ten. This chain links TRBV11-1 with TRBJ2-2; D is ambiguous. There are 17 residues in the CDR3. The germline CDR1 and CDR2 sequences are SGHAT and FQDESV (reference sequence). The V gene lost 6 bases and the J gene lost 0 bases, with 17 bases spanning the gap. CDR3 loop: CASRTWVWPTNTGELFF. The CDR3 coding sequence is TGTGCCAGCAGGACTTGGGTGTGGCCTACGAACACCGGGGAGCTGTTTTTT.

This clone appeared many times. The genes are TRBV11-2 and TRBJ2-7, with 10 nucleotides matching TRBD1. This CDR3 is built from 16 residues. J lost 0 bases, V lost 0 bases, and 2 bases had no gene match. Germline-derived CDR1 and CDR2 are SGHAT and FQNNGV. The CDR3 nucleotides are TGTGCCAGCAGCTTAGACCGGACAGGGGGCTCCTACGAGCAGTACTTC. This codes for CASSLDRTGGSYEQYF.

This clone was seen many times. V gene TRBV9 combines with J gene TRBJ2-1; 8 bases line up with TRBD2. Losses at the gene ends were 4 bases for V and 8 bases for J; bases not matched to a gene: 11. The length of the CDR3 is 15 residues. CDR1 is SGDLS, CDR2 YYNGEE, per germline. CDR3 region: CASSSEAGGGYEQFF. As DNA, the CDR3 is TGTGCCAGCAGCTCAGAGGCGGGGGGCGGCTATGAGCAGTTCTTC.

This clone is labeled medium-sized. This chain joins TRBV6-1 and TRBJ2-5; 10 bases are shared with TRBD2. This CDR3 has 15 residues. CDR1 and CDR2 from the germline V gene are MNHNS and SASEGT. J lost 7 bases, V lost 6 bases, and 11 bases had no gene match. CDR3 DNA: TGTGCCAGCAGCGTGAGCGGGGGGGCGGAGGGGACCCAGTACTTC. Residues: CASSVSGGAEGTQYF.

This clone was seen at least ten times. The chain has TRBV11-2 and TRBJ2-3, with D tentatively TRBD1 (6 bases). V was shortened by 3 bases and J by 4 bases, with 11 bases between the two germline ends. The CDR3 sequence is 14 residues long. Germline CDR1 and CDR2: SGHAT and FQNNGV. CDR3 loop: CASSFRGQSDTQYF. CDR3 bases: TGTGCCAGCAGCTTCCGAGGACAGTCAGATACGCAGTATTTT.

This clone was found many times. The rearrangement links TRBV29-1 to TRBJ2-7; D remains unclear. Trimming removed 7 bases from V and 0 bases from J, with 7 bases in between. CDR1 is SQVTM and CDR2 is ANQGSEA in the germline V gene. The CDR3 length is 11 residues. CDR3 DNA: TGCAGCGGTACAGACTCCTACGAGCAGTACTTC. Amino acid sequence: CSGTDSYEQYF.

This clone was seen repeatedly, ten times or more. The CDR3 here is CASSFRATDKGSNQPQHF. The CDR3 DNA reads as TGTGCCAGCAGTTTCAGGGCGACGGATAAGGGTAGCAATCAGCCCCAGCATTTT. V gene TRBV27 combines with J gene TRBJ1-5; possible D gene TRBD1, 5 bases. The V end lost 3 bases, the J end lost 0 bases, and 18 bases lay between the germline ends. The CDR3 length is 18 residues. From germline, CDR1 is MNHEY and CDR2 SMNVEV (reference sequence).

This clone was picked up a small number of times. V gene TRBV9 combines with J gene TRBJ2-3; TRBD2 agrees at 10 bases. Germline-derived CDR1 and CDR2 are SGDLS and YYNGEE. The CDR3 contains 15 residues. J was trimmed by 2 bases and V by 3 bases; bases with no gene match: 3. DNA of the CDR3: TGTGCCAGCAGCGAGCGGGGGGGAGACACAGATACGCAGTATTTT. It codes for CASSERGGDTDTQYF.

This clone was seen repeatedly, ten times or more. V gene TRBV11-2 combines with J gene TRBJ1-5; 11 nucleotides align to TRBD1. Trimming removed 1 base from V and 5 bases from J; junction bases left unmatched: 4. This CDR3 contains 16 residues. The germline V gene has CDR1 SGHAT and CDR2 FQNNGV. CDR3: CASSLAGTGGYQPQHF. The CDR3 DNA is TGTGCCAGCAGCTTAGCGGGGACAGGGGGATATCAGCCCCAGCATTTT.

CDR3 bases: TGTGCCACCAGCAATCCGGGACAGGGGGTGGGGGAGACCCAGTACTTC. Amino acids: CATSNPGQGVGETQYF. This chain links TRBV15 with TRBJ2-5, with 11 bases lining up with TRBD1. The CDR3 contains 16 residues. Germline lookup yields CDR1 LNHNV and CDR2 YYDKDF (reference sequence). J was trimmed by 5 bases and V by 4 bases; bases with no gene match: 9.

In its sample, this clone ranks as medium-sized. The J gene is TRBJ2-1, the V gene TRBV10-3; 9 bases fit TRBD1. After removal of 3 bases from V and 8 bases from J, the junction contained 8 bases not matched to a gene. This CDR3 spans 15 amino acids. CDR1 is ENHRY and CDR2 is SYGVKD in the germline V gene. In DNA form, the CDR3 reads TGTGCCATCAGTGACCCCGGGACAGGGTCCGATGAGCAGTTCTTC. This gives the protein CAISDPGTGSDEQFF.

This clone was observed a few times. This chain uses TRBV25-1 with TRBJ2-2; maybe TRBD1 (7 bases). The V end was cut by 1 base, the J end by 6 bases, with 9 bases between. The CDR3 spans 14 residues. Looked up from germline, CDR1 is MGHDK and CDR2 is SYGVNS. The DNA of the CDR3 is TGTGCCAGCAGTGAATCAGGGGGGCCCGGGGAGCTGTTTTTT. Encoded protein: CASSESGGPGELFF.

This clone was seen many times. The chain combines TRBV6-1 with TRBJ2-7; tentatively, D is TRBD2 (7 bases). The CDR3 is 13 residues long. V was shortened by 4 bases and J by 5 bases, with 12 bases between the two germline ends. Germline CDR1 reads MNHNS; CDR2 reads SASEGT. For the CDR3, the DNA is TGTGCCAGCAGTGTACGGGGGGCCGACGAGCAGTACTTC. The encoded protein is CASSVRGADEQYF.

This clone is judged medium-sized. V is TRBV4-1 and J is TRBJ1-2; no reliable D call. The CDR3 spans 13 residues. Germline values: CDR1 MGHRA, CDR2 YSYEKL. Trimming cost V 1 base and J 0 bases, with 3 bases left between them. The DNA for the CDR3 is TGCGCCAGCAGCCAAGTAGCTAACTATGGCTACACCTTC. Residues: CASSQVANYGYTF.